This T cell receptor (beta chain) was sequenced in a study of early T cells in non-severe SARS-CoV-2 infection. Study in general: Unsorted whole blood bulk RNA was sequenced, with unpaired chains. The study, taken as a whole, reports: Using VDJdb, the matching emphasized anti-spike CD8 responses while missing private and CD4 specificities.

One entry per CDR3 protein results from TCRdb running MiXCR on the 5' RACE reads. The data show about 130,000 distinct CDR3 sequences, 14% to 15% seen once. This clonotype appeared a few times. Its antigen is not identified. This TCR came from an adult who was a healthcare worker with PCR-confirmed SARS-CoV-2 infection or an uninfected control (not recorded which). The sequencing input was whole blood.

The CDR3 reads CASSSISNYGYTF. The CDR3 nucleotides read TGTGCCAGCAGCTCCATATCTAACTATGGCTACACCTTC. V is TRBV11-2 and J is TRBJ1-2; D is undetermined. This CDR3 is 13 amino acids long. Trimming took off 4 bases at V and 0 bases at J, with 6 bases between the two ends. Germline values: CDR1 SGHAT, CDR2 FQNNGV.